Listed below are T cell receptor beta chains from one sample, sequenced in a study of cytomegalovirus exposure and HLA in healthy donors. Method: immunoSEQ multiplex PCR; TCRdb's copy keeps in-frame clones and lacks some. The data contain about 160,000 clones, about 85% of them singletons. Sequencing input: PBMCs. These receptors all come from a male donor in good health and CMV-seropositive. CDR3s include the opening cysteine and the closing phenylalanine or tryptophan. A D gene is named only where the DNA matches it firmly. Some rows mark clone size as missing; the rest say once, few, many or name a class of expanded clone.

d_call j_call clone_size v_call cdr3_aa cdr3_nt
. TRBJ2-7 . TRBV7-6 CASSLGQGAYEQYF TGTGCCAGCAGCTTAGGGCAGGGCGCCTACGAGCAGTACTTC
. TRBJ2-7 . TRBV21-1 CVSSSRTSGSYEQYF TGTGTCAGCAGCTCTCGGACTAGCGGGAGCTACGAGCAGTACTTC
TRBD1 TRBJ2-1 . TRBV18 CASSSYQGAEQFF TGTGCCAGCTCATCCTACCAGGGGGCTGAGCAGTTCTTC
. TRBJ1-2 . TRBV4-1 CASSQDRSTSGGYTF TGCGCCAGCAGCCAAGATCGGTCCACATCGGGTGGCTACACCTTC
. TRBJ2-1 . TRBV18 CASSQRSDNEQFF TGTGCCAGCTCACAAAGATCAGACAATGAGCAGTTCTTC
TRBD1 TRBJ2-1 . TRBV6-5 CASSYTGVYNEQFF TGTGCCAGCAGTTACACAGGGGTATACAATGAGCAGTTCTTC
. TRBJ2-7 . TRBV7-6 CASSLAQTVEQYF TGTGCCAGCAGCTTAGCGCAGACAGTCGAGCAGTACTTC
TRBD2 TRBJ2-2 . TRBV5-1 CASSAGGGNTGELFF TGCGCCAGCAGCGCGGGAGGTGGGAACACCGGGGAGCTGTTTTTT
. TRBJ1-3 . TRBV27 CATSGASGNTIYF TGTGCCACCTCAGGGGCCTCTGGAAACACCATATATTTT
TRBD1 TRBJ1-1 few TRBV30 CAWEGMWGQGNTEAFF TGTGCCTGGGAGGGTATGTGGGGACAGGGAAACACTGAAGCTTTCTTT
TRBD1 TRBJ2-1 . TRBV10-3 CAISGTGPYNEQFF TGTGCCATCAGCGGGACAGGACCCTACAATGAGCAGTTCTTC
TRBD2 TRBJ2-7 . TRBV4-3 CASSQDSGGSSEQYF TGCGCCAGCAGCCAAGATTCAGGCGGGAGCAGCGAGCAGTACTTC
. TRBJ2-1 . TRBV21-1 CASSRVAGVRYNEQFF TGTGCCAGCAGCAGGGTAGCGGGAGTTCGGTACAATGAGCAGTTCTTC
. TRBJ2-1 . TRBV14 CASSMTSNYNEQFF TGTGCCAGCAGCATGACTAGTAACTACAATGAGCAGTTCTTC
TRBD1 TRBJ2-5 . TRBV5-1 CASSPQTGGGKTQYF TGCGCCAGCAGCCCCCAGACAGGGGGCGGAAAGACCCAGTACTTC
TRBD2 TRBJ2-2 . TRBV11-3 CASSLALAGGVTGELFF TGTGCCAGCAGCCTTGCCCTAGCGGGAGGTGTCACCGGGGAGCTGTTTTTT
. TRBJ2-2 . TRBV18 CASSPQDQTGELFF TGTGCCAGCTCACCCCAGGATCAAACCGGGGAGCTGTTTTTT
TRBD2 TRBJ2-5 . TRBV30 CAWRVAGALETQYF TGTGCCTGGAGGGTAGCGGGGGCCCTAGAGACCCAGTACTTC
. TRBJ2-5 . TRBV7-8 CASSRSGRQTQYF TGTGCCAGCAGCCGTTCAGGGCGGCAGACCCAGTACTTC
. TRBJ2-1 . TRBV15 CATSRGDEQFF TGTGCCACCAGCAGAGGAGATGAGCAGTTCTTC
TRBD2 TRBJ2-7 few TRBV19 CASRVSGSDEQYF TGTGCCAGTCGGGTTAGCGGGAGTGACGAGCAGTACTTC
. TRBJ1-5 once TRBV9 CASSTTGGGYQPQHF TGTGCCAGCAGCACCACGGGGGGGGGATACCAGCCCCAGCATTTT
TRBD2 TRBJ2-1 . TRBV14 CASSQVGGTSIFNEQFF TGTGCCAGCAGCCAAGTTGGTGGGACTAGCATATTTAATGAGCAGTTCTTC
. TRBJ2-3 . TRBV15 CATSRVRGGTDTQYF TGTGCCACCAGCAGAGTCAGGGGGGGCACAGATACGCAGTATTTT
. TRBJ1-1 few TRBV5-6 CASSLGPEAFF TGTGCCAGCAGCTTGGGGCCTGAAGCTTTCTTT
. TRBJ2-7 once TRBV30 CAWTDRTYEQYF TGTGCCTGGACGGACAGAACCTACGAGCAGTACTTC
. TRBJ2-7 . TRBV10-3 CAISVAQGFPGEQYF TGTGCCATCAGTGTAGCGCAGGGGTTCCCCGGCGAGCAGTACTTC
TRBD1 TRBJ2-5 . TRBV6-1 CASSGRQGGQETQYF TGTGCCAGCAGTGGTCGACAGGGTGGCCAAGAGACCCAGTACTTC
. TRBJ1-6 . TRBV6-1 CASSDPGPQANSPLHF TGTGCCAGCAGTGATCCCGGTCCCCAGGCTAATTCACCCCTCCACTTT
. TRBJ2-7 . TRBV11-3 CASSLAGDEQYF TGTGCCAGCAGCTTAGCTGGAGACGAGCAGTACTTC
TRBD1 TRBJ2-1 . TRBV7-9 CSSSLPRDRGLGEQFF TGTTCCAGCAGCTTGCCCCGGGACAGGGGCCTAGGTGAGCAGTTCTTC
TRBD1 TRBJ1-5 . TRBV5-8 CASSLGVTGAHNQPQHF TGTGCCAGCAGCTTGGGGGTTACAGGGGCCCACAATCAGCCCCAGCATTTT
TRBD1 TRBJ2-3 . TRBV4-3 CASSPGQGTDTQYF TGCGCCAGCAGCCCTGGACAGGGCACAGATACGCAGTATTTT
TRBD1 TRBJ2-5 . TRBV5-1 CASSLNGQGGETQYF TGCGCCAGCAGCTTGAACGGACAGGGAGGAGAGACCCAGTACTTC
. TRBJ2-3 . TRBV11-3 CASSLGPDTQYF TGTGCCAGCAGCTTAGGGCCAGATACGCAGTATTTT
TRBD2 TRBJ2-7 few TRBV11-3 CASSSALAGDSYEQYF TGTGCCAGCAGCTCCGCCTTAGCGGGAGACTCCTACGAGCAGTACTTC
. TRBJ2-3 . TRBV19 CASSIGGSGLGTDTQYF TGTGCCAGTAGTATAGGAGGGAGTGGGCTGGGCACAGATACGCAGTATTTT
. TRBJ2-7 . TRBV7-2 CASSLGPPGGITYEQYF TGTGCCAGCAGCTTAGGTCCCCCCGGGGGAATTACCTACGAGCAGTACTTC
TRBD2 TRBJ2-7 . TRBV18 CASSPTSGTYEQYF TGTGCCAGCTCACCGACTAGCGGAACCTACGAGCAGTACTTC
. TRBJ1-5 once TRBV19 CATRPGGQPQHF TGTGCCACCCGTCCGGGGGGGCAGCCCCAGCATTTT
TRBD2 TRBJ2-7 . TRBV5-4 CASSLVAGAFYEQYF TGTGCCAGCAGCTTGGTTGCGGGAGCCTTCTACGAGCAGTACTTC
. TRBJ2-7 . TRBV4-1 CASSHSQTYEQYF TGCGCCAGCAGCCACAGTCAAACCTACGAGCAGTACTTC
. TRBJ1-2 . TRBV14 CASSPGLPARGYTF TGTGCCAGCAGCCCCGGACTCCCGGCGCGGGGCTACACCTTC
. TRBJ2-3 . TRBV7-2 CASSLGTSTDTQYF TGTGCCAGCAGCTTGGGCACTAGCACAGATACGCAGTATTTT
. TRBJ1-1 . TRBV2 CASQRLNTEAFF TGTGCCAGCCAGAGGCTGAACACTGAAGCTTTCTTT
TRBD2 TRBJ2-7 . TRBV6-6 CASSHGLAGYEQYF TGTGCCAGCAGCCATGGACTAGCGGGATACGAGCAGTACTTC
TRBD2 TRBJ2-1 . TRBV5-1 CASSFMTSGNEQFF TGCGCCAGCAGCTTTATGACTAGCGGCAATGAGCAGTTCTTC
TRBD1 TRBJ2-5 few TRBV6-6 CASSYRDRREETQYF TGTGCCAGCAGTTACCGGGACAGGAGAGAAGAGACCCAGTACTTC
. TRBJ2-1 . TRBV19 CATRLVAYNEQFF TGTGCCACCCGACTAGTTGCTTACAATGAGCAGTTCTTC
. TRBJ2-3 few TRBV5-1 CASSLGQFTDTQYF TGCGCCAGCAGCTTGGGACAGTTCACAGATACGCAGTATTTT
. TRBJ1-1 . TRBV7-9 CSSSLVPSPEAFF TGTTCCAGCAGCTTAGTCCCGTCCCCTGAAGCTTTCTTT
TRBD1 TRBJ2-7 . TRBV19 CASSWGQGTYEQYF TGTGCCAGTAGCTGGGGACAGGGCACCTACGAGCAGTACTTC
TRBD2 TRBJ2-7 . TRBV15 CATSRSGSSYEQYF TGTGCCACCAGCAGGAGCGGGAGTTCCTACGAGCAGTACTTC